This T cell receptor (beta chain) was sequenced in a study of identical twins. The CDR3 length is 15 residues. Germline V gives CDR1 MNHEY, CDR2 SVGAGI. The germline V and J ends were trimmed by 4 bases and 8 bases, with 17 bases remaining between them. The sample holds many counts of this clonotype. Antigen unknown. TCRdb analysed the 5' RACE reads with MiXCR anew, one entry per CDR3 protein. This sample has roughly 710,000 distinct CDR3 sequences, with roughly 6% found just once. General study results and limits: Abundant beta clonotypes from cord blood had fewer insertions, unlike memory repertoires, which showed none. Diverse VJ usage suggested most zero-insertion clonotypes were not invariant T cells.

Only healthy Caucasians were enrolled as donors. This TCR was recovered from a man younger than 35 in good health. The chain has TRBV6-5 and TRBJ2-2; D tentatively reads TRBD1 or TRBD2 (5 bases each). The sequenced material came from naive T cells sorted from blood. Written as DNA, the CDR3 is TGTGCCAGCAGTTCCGGGACCGCCATGGGGGGGGAGCTGTTTTTT. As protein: CASSSGTAMGGELFF.